This T cell receptor beta chain was obtained from a study of ipilimumab plus nivolumab after autologous stem cell transplantation. Patients got ipilimumab 1 mg/kg beginning 14 to 28 days post-transplant. The table came from immunoSEQ multiplex PCR; TCRdb's copy has only in-frame clones and leaves some out. The profile shows about 16,000 clones, more than 70% of them singletons. This clone was seen only once. Germline-derived CDR1 and CDR2 are SQVTM and ANQGSEA. The CDR3 runs to 13 residues. V shed 6 bases, J shed 10 bases, and the junction held 10 bases outside the gene matches. Material: PBMCs, obtained in a trial of ipilimumab plus nivolumab as post-transplant consolidation. The J gene is TRBJ2-1, the V gene TRBV29-1; 9 bases align to TRBD2. The clonotype was recovered from a male donor with diffuse large B-cell lymphoma. The CDR3 reads CSVRGREYGEQFF. CDR3 sequence (DNA): TGCAGCGTCCGCGGGAGGGAATACGGGGAGCAGTTCTTC.